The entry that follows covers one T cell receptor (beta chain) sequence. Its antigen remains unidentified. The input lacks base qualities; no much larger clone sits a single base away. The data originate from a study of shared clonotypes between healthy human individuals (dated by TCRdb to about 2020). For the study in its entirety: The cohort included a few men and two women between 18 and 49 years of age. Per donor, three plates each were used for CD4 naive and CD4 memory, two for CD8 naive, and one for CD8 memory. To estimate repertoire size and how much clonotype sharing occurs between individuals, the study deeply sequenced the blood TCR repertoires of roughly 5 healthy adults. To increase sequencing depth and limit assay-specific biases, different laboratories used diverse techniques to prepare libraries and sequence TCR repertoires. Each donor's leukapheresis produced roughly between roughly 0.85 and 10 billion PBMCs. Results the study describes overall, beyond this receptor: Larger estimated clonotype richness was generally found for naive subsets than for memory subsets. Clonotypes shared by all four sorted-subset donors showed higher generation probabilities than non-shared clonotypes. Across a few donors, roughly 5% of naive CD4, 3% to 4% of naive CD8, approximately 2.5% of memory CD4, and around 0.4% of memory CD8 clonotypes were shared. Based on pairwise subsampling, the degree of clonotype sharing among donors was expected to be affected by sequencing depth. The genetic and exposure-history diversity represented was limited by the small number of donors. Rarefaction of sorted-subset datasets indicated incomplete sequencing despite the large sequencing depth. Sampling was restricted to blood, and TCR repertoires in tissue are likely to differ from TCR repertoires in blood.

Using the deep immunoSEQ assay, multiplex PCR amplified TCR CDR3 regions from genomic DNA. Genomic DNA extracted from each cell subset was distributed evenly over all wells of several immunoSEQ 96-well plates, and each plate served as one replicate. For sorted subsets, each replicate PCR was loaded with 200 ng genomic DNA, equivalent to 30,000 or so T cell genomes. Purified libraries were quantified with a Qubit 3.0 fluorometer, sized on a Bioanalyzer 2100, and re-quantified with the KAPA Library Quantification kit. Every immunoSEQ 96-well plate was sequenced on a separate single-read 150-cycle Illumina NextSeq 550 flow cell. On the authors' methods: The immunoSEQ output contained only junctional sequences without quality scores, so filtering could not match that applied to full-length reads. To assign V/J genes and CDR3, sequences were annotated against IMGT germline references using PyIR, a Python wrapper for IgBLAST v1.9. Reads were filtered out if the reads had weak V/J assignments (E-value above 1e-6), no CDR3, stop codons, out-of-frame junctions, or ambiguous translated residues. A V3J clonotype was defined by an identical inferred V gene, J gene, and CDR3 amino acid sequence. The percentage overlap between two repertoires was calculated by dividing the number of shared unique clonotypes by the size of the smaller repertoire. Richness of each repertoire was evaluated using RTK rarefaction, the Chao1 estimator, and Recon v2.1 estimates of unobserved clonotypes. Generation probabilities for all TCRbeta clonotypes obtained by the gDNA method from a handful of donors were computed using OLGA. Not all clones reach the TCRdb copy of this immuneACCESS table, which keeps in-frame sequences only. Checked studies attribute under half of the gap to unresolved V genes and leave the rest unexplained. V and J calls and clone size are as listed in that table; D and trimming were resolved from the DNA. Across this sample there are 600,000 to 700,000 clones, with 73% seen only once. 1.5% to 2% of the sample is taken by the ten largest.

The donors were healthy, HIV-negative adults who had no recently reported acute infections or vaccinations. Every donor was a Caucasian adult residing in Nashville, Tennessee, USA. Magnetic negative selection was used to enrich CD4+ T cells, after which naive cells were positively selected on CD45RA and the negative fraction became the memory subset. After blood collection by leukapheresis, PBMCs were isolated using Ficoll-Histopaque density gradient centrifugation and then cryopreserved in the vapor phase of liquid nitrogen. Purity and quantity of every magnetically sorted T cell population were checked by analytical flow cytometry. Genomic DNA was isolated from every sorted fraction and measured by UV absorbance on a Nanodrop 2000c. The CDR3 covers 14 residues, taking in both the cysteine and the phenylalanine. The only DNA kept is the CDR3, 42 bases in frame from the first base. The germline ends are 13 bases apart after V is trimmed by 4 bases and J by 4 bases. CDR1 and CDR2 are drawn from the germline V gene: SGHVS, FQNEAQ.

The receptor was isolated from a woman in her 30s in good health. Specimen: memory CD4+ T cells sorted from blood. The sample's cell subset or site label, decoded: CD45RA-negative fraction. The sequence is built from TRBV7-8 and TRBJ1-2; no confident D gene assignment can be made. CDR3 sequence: CASSSPATIYGYTF. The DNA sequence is TGTGCCAGCAGCTCACCTGCGACAATCTATGGCTACACCTTC.